Reported below is one T cell receptor beta chain. The sample holds a few counts of this clonotype. What antigen it recognizes has not been identified. Per-base quality was not reported, and no clone a single base away is much larger than it. The protocol used for the library was 5' RACE. Sequencing used an Illumina HiSeq 2500. A second PCR of about 6 to 12 cycles was run with a J-beta primer mix and a sample-barcoded 5' primer. A unique molecular identifier was introduced onto each TCR beta cDNA molecule by a template-switch 5' adaptor carrying 12 random nucleotides. At least 2.5 million CDR3-containing paired-end reads were obtained from each sample. First-strand cDNA synthesis was performed from all RNA using the Mint cDNA synthesis kit, with priming by a TRBC-specific oligonucleotide. Following uracil-DNA glycosylase treatment, all cDNA underwent a first 18-cycle PCR with the universal primers M1SS and BC2_uni_R. The source study handled its data this way. Normalization of each sample was performed by random selection of 1 million high-quality reads, each carrying a distinct molecular identifier. Reads with shared molecular identifiers were discarded instead of being binned into consensus sequences. MiTCR, with a Q25 quality threshold and the strictest error-elimination algorithm, was used for CDR3 identification, clonotype clustering and error correction. A nonparametric unseen species model using Euler transformation provided a lower-bound estimate of total TCR beta diversity. The public reads were reanalyzed by TCRdb: fastp trimming at Q25, MiXCR alignment, in-frame beta chains only. CDR3 protein sequences are deduplicated, and each keeps its most common genes and DNA. The V and J calls were determined by TCRdb, not by the authors. The table for this sample lists hundreds of thousands of distinct CDR3 sequences; 20% to 30% of them were counted only once. Approximately 8.7% of the sample belongs to the ten largest clones.

The data were obtained in a study of blood T cells in healthy people across ages (dated by TCRdb to the mid-2010s). Regarding the research as a whole: In model experiments, roughly one uniquely barcoded TCR beta cDNA molecule per two T cells was captured by template switching. To track age-related changes in TCR beta repertoire diversity, the study relied on deep sequencing normalized with unique cDNA molecular identifiers. Donors were grouped into four age groups: young (average roughly 17 years), middle-aged (39), aged (roughly 62) and long-lived (approximately 82). Two additional independent replicas of 1 million unique cDNA reads from the same blood draw were analyzed for two donors (one aged 18 to 30 and one aged 80 or older).

On the study overall, not on this receptor specifically: Compared with the aged group, the long-lived group had more naive CD4+ T cells, fewer expanded clones and increased TCR diversity, suggesting age selection. Since profiling was done on bulk unsorted PBMCs, naive and antigen-experienced compartments could not be conclusively compared. As age increased, observed TCR beta diversity per million T cells dropped in a roughly linear way, and a significant reduction was already evident by age roughly 40. A strong correlation was found between observed TCR beta diversity and the percentage of naive T cells measured by flow cytometry. Donor CMV infection status was unknown, potentially confounding age-related changes in expanded clonotypes. Estimates of total diversity based on one million sequenced T cells were regarded as lower bounds and as underestimates.

The donors were roughly 39 Caucasian individuals from Russia, aged 6 to 90 years, who were systemically healthy. Approximately 10 milliliters of peripheral blood were collected from each donor into EDTA-treated Vacutainer tubes. Ficoll-Paque density-gradient centrifugation was used to isolate PBMCs, with at least 6.5 million per sample. Total RNA, at least 5.5 micrograms per sample, was extracted from PBMCs with Trizol reagent. Naive CD45RAhigh/CD27high T cell percentages were measured by flow cytometry on a PBMC aliquot from every donor. For this chain, trimming is 8 bases at the V end and 3 bases at the J end, and the number of junction bases without a gene match is 12. The CDR3 has 15 amino acids, counting the end cysteine and phenylalanine. The entry retains the CDR3 DNA only, 45 bases that are in frame from base 1. CDR1 is given as MNHEY and CDR2 as SVGAGI, both from the germline V gene. These data were also reused for a study on T cells of mothers and their children. Taken from the second paper: Donors were nine systemically healthy Caucasian individuals: three mothers and their six children. cDNA synthesis consumed the entire amount of extracted RNA, loaded at 1.5 ug RNA in each 15 ul reaction. In the second PCR, the M1S primer introduced both the sample barcodes and 2-4 random nucleotides. Over 8 million TCR beta CDR3 reads were obtained for each mother, and approximately 3 million reads were obtained for each child. In both related and unrelated pairs, thymic selection shapes the output of TCR recombination in a similar way, with inherited differences having only a minor effect. Normalized repertoire overlap was always found to be slightly, but never significantly, higher in related mother-child pairs than in unrelated mother-child pairs. No persistent microchimeric T cell clones were found, with a detection sensitivity of roughly 92 clones per million clonotypes. In the study, deep NGS was used to compare the TCR beta repertoires of mothers and children, and features distinguishing related mother-child pairs from unrelated individuals were sought. The mean age was around 40 +/- 4 years for the mothers and roughly 10 +/- 4 years for the children. After adapters were ligated using NEBNext reagents, the libraries underwent 100+100 nt paired-end sequencing on an Illumina HiSeq 2000. To prevent cross-contamination, the mother and child libraries were prepared one month apart and sequenced in separate runs. Each donor had between roughly 450,000 and 2,100,000 distinct TCR beta clonotypes identified. Naive TCR beta clonotypes were estimated from low-frequency clonotypes matched to each donor's FACS-determined naive share, without sorting.

The sequencing input was blood. The chain joins TRBV6-5 to TRBJ1-2; 7 bases in the middle match TRBD1. The receptor's source is a boy under 18 in good health. In nucleotides, the sequence is TGTGCCAGCGCCGACAGGGTACCATTTCACTATGGCTACACCTTC. It specifies CASADRVPFHYGYTF.